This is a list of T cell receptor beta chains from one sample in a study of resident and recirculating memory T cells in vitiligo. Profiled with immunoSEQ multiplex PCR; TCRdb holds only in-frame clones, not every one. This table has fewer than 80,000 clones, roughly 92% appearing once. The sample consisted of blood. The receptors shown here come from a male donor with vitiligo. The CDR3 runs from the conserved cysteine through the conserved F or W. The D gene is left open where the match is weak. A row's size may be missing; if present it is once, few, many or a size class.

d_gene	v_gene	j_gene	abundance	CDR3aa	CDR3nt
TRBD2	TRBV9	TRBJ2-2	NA	CASSVSGGQNTGELFF	TGTGCCAGCAGCGTTAGCGGGGGCCAAAACACCGGGGAGCTGTTTTTT
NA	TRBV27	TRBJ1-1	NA	CASSWGPDTEAFF	TGTGCCAGCAGTTGGGGGCCGGACACTGAAGCTTTCTTT
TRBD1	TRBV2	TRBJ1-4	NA	CASSLQGAHEKLFF	TGTGCCAGCAGTTTACAGGGGGCGCATGAAAAACTGTTTTTT
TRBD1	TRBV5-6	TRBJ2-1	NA	CASSSTGYQFF	TGTGCCAGCAGCTCGACAGGGTACCAGTTCTTC
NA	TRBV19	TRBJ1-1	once	CASSNGPTGNTEAFF	TGTGCCAGTAGTAATGGGCCCACAGGGAACACTGAAGCTTTCTTT
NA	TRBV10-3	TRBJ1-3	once	CAILASSSGNTIYF	TGTGCCATCTTAGCCTCGAGCTCTGGAAACACCATATATTTT
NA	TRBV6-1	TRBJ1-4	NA	CASSDVRAVNEKLFF	TGTGCCAGCAGTGACGTCAGGGCCGTTAATGAAAAACTGTTTTTT
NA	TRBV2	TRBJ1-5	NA	CASSERVVNQPQHF	TGTGCCAGCAGTGAACGGGTCGTCAATCAGCCCCAGCATTTT
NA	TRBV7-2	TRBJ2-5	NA	CASSLVPTRNQETQYF	TGTGCCAGCAGCTTAGTTCCTACTAGAAACCAAGAGACCCAGTACTTC
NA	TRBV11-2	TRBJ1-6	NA	CASSLSLGTNSPLHF	TGTGCCAGCAGCTTATCCCTCGGGACAAATTCACCCCTCCACTTT
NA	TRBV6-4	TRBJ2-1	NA	CASSERVSPYNEQFF	TGTGCCAGCAGTGAGCGGGTGAGTCCCTACAATGAGCAGTTCTTC
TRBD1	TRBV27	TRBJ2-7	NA	CASSSPGTGSYEQYF	TGTGCCAGCAGTTCCCCCGGGACAGGATCCTACGAGCAGTACTTC
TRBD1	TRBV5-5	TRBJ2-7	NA	CASSLQGTSGTYEQYF	TGTGCCAGCAGCTTACAGGGGACGTCTGGCACCTACGAGCAGTACTTC
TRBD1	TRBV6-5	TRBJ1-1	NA	CASSRRTGNTEAFF	TGTGCCAGCAGTAGGAGGACAGGGAACACTGAAGCTTTCTTT
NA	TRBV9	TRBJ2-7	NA	CASSVTSGEEQYF	TGTGCCAGCAGCGTGACCTCGGGGGAAGAGCAGTACTTC
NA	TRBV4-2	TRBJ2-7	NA	CASSPSGAYEQYF	TGTGCCAGCAGCCCCTCGGGGGCCTACGAGCAGTACTTC
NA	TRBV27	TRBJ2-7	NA	CASSLAGSYEQYF	TGTGCCAGCAGTTTAGCCGGGTCGTACGAGCAGTACTTC
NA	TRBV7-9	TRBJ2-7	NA	CASSNPGHPSSYEQYF	TGTGCCAGCAGTAACCCAGGACACCCGAGCTCCTACGAGCAGTACTTC
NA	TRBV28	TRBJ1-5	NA	CASSFGSHDQPQHF	TGTGCCAGCAGTTTCGGGTCCCACGATCAGCCCCAGCATTTT
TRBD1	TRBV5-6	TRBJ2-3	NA	CATRTGHTDTQYF	TGTGCCACCCGGACAGGACACACAGATACGCAGTATTTT
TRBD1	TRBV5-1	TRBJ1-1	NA	CASSLVSGGSTEAFF	TGCGCCAGCAGCTTGGTATCAGGGGGATCGACTGAAGCTTTCTTT
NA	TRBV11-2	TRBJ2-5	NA	CASSSGGLETQYF	TGTGCCAGCAGCTCCGGGGGTTTGGAGACCCAGTACTTC
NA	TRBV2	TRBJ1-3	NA	CASSPGQFLSGNTIYF	TGTGCCAGCAGCCCCGGACAGTTTCTCTCTGGAAACACCATATATTTT
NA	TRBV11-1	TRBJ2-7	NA	CASSPIGDYEQYF	TGTGCCAGCAGCCCGATCGGGGACTACGAGCAGTACTTC
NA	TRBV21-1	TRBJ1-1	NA	CASSKSGVESTEAFF	TGTGCCAGCAGCAAATCGGGGGTAGAGAGCACTGAAGCTTTCTTT
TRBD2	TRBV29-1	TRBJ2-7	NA	CSVSSGGAYEQYF	TGCAGCGTTTCTAGCGGGGGGGCTTACGAGCAGTACTTC
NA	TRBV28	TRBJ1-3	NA	CASSSSGGAFGNTIYF	TGTGCCAGCAGTTCCTCCGGGGGGGCATTCGGAAACACCATATATTTT
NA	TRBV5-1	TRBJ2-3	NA	CASYRRPTKSTDTQYF	TGCGCCAGCTACCGTCGGCCTACTAAGAGCACAGATACGCAGTATTTT
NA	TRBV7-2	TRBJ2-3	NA	CASSPRGGDTQYF	TGTGCCAGCAGTCCCCGCGGGGGCGATACGCAGTATTTT
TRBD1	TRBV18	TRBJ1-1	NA	CASSPAGQGQAFF	TGTGCCAGCTCACCTGCGGGACAGGGACAAGCTTTCTTT
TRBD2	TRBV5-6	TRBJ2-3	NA	CASSLLAGARTDTQYF	TGTGCCAGCAGCTTACTAGCGGGGGCCCGCACAGATACGCAGTATTTT